The clone carrying this T cell receptor (beta chain) showed up many times. Hyperthyroidism patients, all newly diagnosed, had under 2 months' duration and ages of 18 to 65. In this cohort, patients with other autoimmune diseases, uncontrolled infections, pregnancy or lactation were excluded. Orbital computed tomography, thyroid ultrasound, TRAb, serum thyroxine and clinical symptoms formed the basis of diagnosis. RNA served as the template for amplifying TCR beta CDR3 regions. Investigators did first-round RT-PCR with HTBI primers, then second-round multiplex PCR. MiXCR was run by TCRdb on the multiplex PCR reads, yielding one entry per CDR3 protein. The table has hundreds of thousands of distinct CDR3 sequences, roughly 21% seen once. The sample is drawn from a study of Graves' ophthalmopathy and Graves' hyperthyroidism. V lost 0 bases and J lost 6, with 9 bases in between. Germline CDR1 reads LNHNV; CDR2 reads YYDKDF (reference sequence). The CDR3 is made up of 13 amino acids.

This receptor was obtained from a woman aged 18-30 years with stable Graves' hyperthyroidism. The chain joins TRBV15 to TRBJ2-7, with TRBD2 as a possible D gene (5 bases). Specimen: peripheral blood. The chain's CDR3 is CATSRDSGFEQYF. CDR3 coding DNA: TGTGCCACCAGCAGAGATTCGGGGTTCGAGCAGTACTTC. Drawing the rest from reference TRBV15 and TRBJ2-7, the complete variable domain is DAMVIQNPRYQVTQFGKPVTLSCSQTLNHNVMYWYQQKSSQAPKLLFHYYDKDFNNEADTPDNFQSRRPNTSFCFLDIRSPGLGDTAMYLCATSRDSGFEQYFGPGTRLTVT.